This T cell receptor (beta chain) was identified in a study of cytomegalovirus exposure and HLA in healthy donors. PCR used 60 Vbeta primers and 13 Jbeta primers. Data came from immunoSEQ multiplex PCR; TCRdb stores just in-frame clones and leaves some out. Among 100,000 to 150,000 clones listed, over 70% were seen once. V shed 7 bases and J shed 4 bases, with 16 bases lying between them. CDR1 is MNHNS and CDR2 is SASEGT in the germline V gene. The CDR3 contains 14 residues. This clone was observed a handful of times. The source material was PBMCs. The receptor was derived from a woman in her forties in good health and CMV-seropositive. J is TRBJ1-2 and V is TRBV6-1; D not certain. As DNA, the CDR3 is TGTGCCAGCACCCCCGACCTCCGCGGCTATGGCTACACCTTC. Amino acid sequence: CASTPDLRGYGYTF.